This entry features one TCR beta chain sequence. What it binds is not known. The data are from a study of beta chain features in type 1 diabetes. CDR1 is GTSNPN, CDR2 SVGIG, per germline (reference sequence). Trimming left V 0 bases short and J 7 bases short, with 15 bases between. The CDR3 extends over 15 amino acids. Reverse transcribing all isolated RNA meant expressed TCRB transcripts were sequenced. The method was immunoSEQ multiplex PCR; TCRdb's version includes in-frame clones alone and lacks a portion of them. The sample lists 400,000 to 600,000 clones; about 29% were seen once. Once sorted, every population was more than 98% pure. Study-wide results and limits: Shortening that was moderate but significant affected the TCRB CDR3s of Type 1 diabetes patients in all four CD4+ subsets. Sequencing used cDNA, and cells with high TCR expression could therefore be over-represented.

The receptor's source is a man aged 18 to 30 in good health. What was sequenced was naive CD4+ T cells from blood. The chain couples TRBV30 to TRBJ2-2; D unresolved. CDR3 protein: CAWSVVDRDYGELFF. The CDR3 coding sequence is TGTGCCTGGAGTGTAGTGGATAGGGATTACGGGGAGCTGTTTTTT.